This T cell receptor (beta chain) emerged from a study of patients and donors after allogeneic stem cell transplantation. The CDR3 contains 14 residues. CDR1 is KGHDR and CDR2 is SFDVKD in the germline V gene. J lost 7 bases, V lost 3 bases, and 1 base had no gene match. One entry per CDR3 protein results from TCRdb running MiXCR on the RT-PCR reads. The sample shows more than 150,000 distinct CDR3 sequences, less than 45% of them seen only once. This receptor was taken from a human donor who was either an allogeneic HSCT recipient or a stem cell or donor lymphocyte infusion donor (not recorded which). It is not recorded whose cells these are; they may come from a transplant donor. Specimen: blood, either unsorted or a sorted T cell fraction (not recorded which). V gene TRBV24-1 combines with J gene TRBJ1-6; 8 bases line up with TRBD1. DNA of the CDR3: TGTGCCACCAGTGATGGACAGGGCAATTCACCCCTCCACTTT. Protein sequence: CATSDGQGNSPLHF.